This T cell receptor beta chain was sequenced in a study of vaccination effects on CD4 cells after COVID-19. The method was immunoSEQ multiplex PCR; TCRdb's version includes in-frame clones alone and lacks a portion of them. In the table there are tens of thousands of clones, 70% to 85% of which are singletons. The authors isolated CD4+ T cells after roughly 10 days of culture. Two doses of BNT162b2 or mRNA-1273 vaccine were administered to participants. To note about this clone: No antigen is known for it.

The clonotype originates from a human donor who received a COVID-19 vaccine. The sample was CD4+ T cells from PBMCs cultured without peptide, taken after COVID-19 vaccination.

The CDR3 bases are TGTGCCAGCACGGAGAGGACAGGGAGCTCCTACGAGCAGTACTTC. Translation gives CASTERTGSSYEQYF. The chain couples TRBV2 to TRBJ2-7; TRBD1 agrees at 8 bases. The V gene end was trimmed by 7 bases and the J gene end by 0 bases; junction bases not matched to a gene: 8. The germline gives CDR1 SNHLY, CDR2 FYNNEI. This CDR3 region has 15 residues. Supplemented by reference TRBV2 and TRBJ2-7, the full variable domain reads EPEVTQTPSHQVTQMGQEVILRCVPISNHLYFYWYRQILGQKVEFLVSFYNNEISEKSEIFDDQFSVERPDGSNFTLKIRSTKLEDSAMYFCASTERTGSSYEQYFGPGTRLTVT.